Below, 11 T cell receptor beta chains from the same sample are listed, as sequenced in a study of cytotoxic CD8 clonotypes in ibrutinib-treated CLL. Libraries were prepared by immunoSEQ multiplex PCR; TCRdb keeps only in-frame clonotypes and omits some of them. Of about 300,000 clones listed, around 76% were seen once; the top ten hold roughly 6%. The source was PBMCs, collected at disease progression, from a patient treated with ibrutinib. The receptors stem from a human donor with chronic lymphocytic leukemia.

The chain couples TRBV7-3 to TRBJ1-1, with 8 bases that match TRBD1. This CDR3 spans 13 amino acids. Looked up from germline, CDR1 is SGHTA and CDR2 is FQGTGA. Trimming cost V 5 bases and J 5 bases; bases outside gene matches: 4. CDR3 DNA: TGTGCCAGCAGCCTACAGGGGGGGACTGAAGCTTTCTTT. Amino acid sequence: CASSLQGGTEAFF.

The rearrangement joins TRBV9 to TRBJ2-2; 9 nucleotides line up with TRBD1. This CDR3 is built from 15 residues. The junction had 4 bases not matched to a gene; V was cut back by 3 bases and J by 4 bases. The germline CDR1 and CDR2 sequences are SGDLS and YYNGEE. For the CDR3, the DNA is TGTGCCAGCAGCGGGGGACAGGGAACCACCGGGGAGCTGTTTTTT. As protein: CASSGGQGTTGELFF. The full variable domain, with the rest looked up from reference TRBV9 and TRBJ2-2, is DSGVTQTPKHLITATGQRVTLRCSPRSGDLSVYWYQQSLDQGLQFLIQYYNGEERAKGNILERFSAQQFPDLHSELNLSSLELGDSALYFCASSGGQGTTGELFFGEGSRLTVL.

The J gene is TRBJ1-5, the V gene TRBV7-2, with no clear D. The CDR3 length is 17 residues. Germline CDR1 is SGHTA and CDR2 is FQGNSA. V was pared by 1 base and J by 2 bases, with 15 bases between. CDR3 sequence reads: CASSLGVSSLGNQPQHF. The DNA of the CDR3 is TGTGCCAGCAGCTTAGGCGTTAGCAGCCTGGGCAATCAGCCCCAGCATTTT.

The table lists this clone with a few counts. The rearrangement joins TRBV7-2 to TRBJ1-1; D may be TRBD1 (5 bases). CDR1 is SGHTA and CDR2 is FQGNSA in the germline V gene. The CDR3 runs 15 residues. Trimming cost V 2 bases and J 7 bases, with 17 bases left between them. CDR3 bases: TGTGCCAGCAGCTTATCAGGGACCGCTATAGATGAAGCTTTCTTT. Its protein product is CASSLSGTAIDEAFF.

This chain joins TRBV7-8 and TRBJ1-3; TRBD1 is a possible D gene (5 bases). V was shortened by 5 bases and J by 4 bases, with 21 bases between the two germline ends. Germline V gives CDR1 SGHVS, CDR2 FQNEAQ. CDR3 length equals 17 residues. Here the CDR3 DNA reads TGTGCCAGCAGCCTCACCCCCCCGACAGCGTTGGGAAACACCATATATTTT. It codes for CASSLTPPTALGNTIYF. Supplemented by reference TRBV7-8 and TRBJ1-3, the full variable domain reads GAGVSQSPRYKVAKRGQDVALRCDPISGHVSLFWYQQALGQGPEFLTYFQNEAQLDKSGLPSDRFFAERPEGSVSTLKIQRTQQEDSAVYLCASSLTPPTALGNTIYFGEGSWLTVV.

V gene TRBV7-6 combines with J gene TRBJ2-3, with D possibly matching TRBD2 (5 bases). Trimming removed 4 bases from V and 3 bases from J, with 20 bases in between. The CDR3 is 17 amino acids. Looked up from germline, CDR1 is SGHVS and CDR2 is FNYEAQ. CDR3 in amino acids: CASSSPGRGYRTDTQYF. Written as DNA, the CDR3 is TGTGCCAGCAGCTCCCCAGGTAGAGGGTATCGTACAGATACGCAGTATTTT.

The chain joins TRBV29-1 to TRBJ2-3; D possibly corresponds to TRBD1 (5 bases). The CDR3 is 15 residues long. Trimming pared 7 bases from V and 6 bases from J, leaving 23 bases between. CDR1 and CDR2 (germline): SQVTM, ANQGSEA. The CDR3 region has the DNA TGCAGCGCTGCTAATACCGAGAAGGGGCCGGATACGCAGTATTTT. Residues: CSAANTEKGPDTQYF.

The chain couples TRBV7-2 to TRBJ1-2; D ambiguous. Germline loops: CDR1 SGHTA, CDR2 FQGNSA. V was clipped by 1 base and J by 4 bases, with 13 bases between them. This CDR3 spans 15 amino acids. CDR3: CASSLELGLSYGYTF. The CDR3 region has the DNA TGTGCCAGCAGCTTAGAGCTGGGCCTTAGCTATGGCTACACCTTC.

The chain recombines TRBV28 with TRBJ2-7; D may be TRBD1 or TRBD2 (5 bases each). V dropped 6 bases and J dropped 4 bases, with 16 bases sitting between them. CDR3 length: 14 residues. The germline V gene has CDR1 MDHEN and CDR2 SYDVKM. The chain's CDR3 is CASSAQGRGYEQYF. Here the CDR3 DNA reads TGTGCCAGCAGCGCCCAGGGTAGAGGGTACGAGCAGTACTTC.

The chain carries TRBV10-3 and TRBJ1-3, with D unresolved. The ends were cut back, 2 bases at V and 0 bases at J, with 11 bases in the middle. The germline V gene encodes CDR1 ENHRY and CDR2 SYGVKD. This CDR3 region has 16 residues. CDR3 residues: CAISEGPKNSGNTIYF. The CDR3 DNA reads as TGTGCCATCAGTGAGGGACCTAAAAACTCTGGAAACACCATATATTTT.

The rearrangement joins TRBV28 to TRBJ2-5, with 9 bases that match TRBD1. The CDR3 is 14 amino acids. Germline CDR1 MDHEN, CDR2 SYDVKM. The V segment lost 2 bases and the J segment 7 bases; nucleotides outside the gene matches: 5. CDR3 loop: CASSLPGQGGTQYF. For the CDR3, the DNA is TGTGCCAGCAGTTTACCGGGACAGGGAGGGACCCAGTACTTC.